The 3 T cell receptor beta chains given below trace back to one sample, sequenced in a study of OX40 agonist ivuxolimab in advanced cancers. Assay used: immunoSEQ multiplex PCR; TCRdb lists only in-frame clones, some missing. The data show around 56,000 clones, with around nine tenths seen just once and about 1.4% held by the top ten. The starting material was CD4+ or CD8+ T cells sorted from blood, obtained in a trial of the OX40 agonist ivuxolimab. The receptors come from an adult with an advanced solid tumor such as melanoma, head and neck, liver or kidney cancer.

This clone was detected once. The rearrangement links TRBV5-5 to TRBJ1-1; the match to TRBD1 covers 7 bases. This CDR3 is 17 amino acids long. V lost 3 bases to trimming and J lost 1 base; unmatched junction nucleotides: 12. Germline CDR1 SGHKS, CDR2 YYEKEE (reference sequence). The CDR3 loop is CASSWRSGQLKNTEAFF. The CDR3 region has the DNA TGTGCCAGCAGCTGGAGGTCGGGACAGCTAAAGAACACTGAAGCTTTCTTT.

The chain couples TRBV19 to TRBJ2-1; TRBD2 aligns across 12 bases. V was pared by 6 bases and J by 10 bases, with 13 bases of the junction left unmatched. The CDR3 has 16 residues. Germline V gene lookup returns CDR1 LNHDA and CDR2 SQIVND (reference sequence). CDR3: CASRNIAGLAGQEQFF. DNA for the CDR3: TGTGCCAGTAGGAACATAGCAGGACTAGCGGGACAGGAGCAGTTCTTC.

This chain uses TRBV6-6 with TRBJ1-1; TRBD1 matches at 8 bases. With 6 bases clipped from V and 7 bases from J, the junction kept 4 bases outside the gene matches. There are 12 residues in the CDR3. CDR1 and CDR2 from the germline V gene are MNHNY and SVGAGI (reference sequence). CDR3 DNA sequence: TGTGCCAGCAGCCTCGACAGGGGTGAAGCTTTCTTT. It codes for CASSLDRGEAFF.